This T cell receptor beta chain was retrieved from a study of blood T cell repertoires in COVID-19. On the study more broadly: The samples span acute and convalescent COVID-19 from the United States, Italy and Spain. PBMCs, B-cell-depleted T cells, or T cells provided the cDNA or gDNA that made up the material.

This clone was observed a single time. This CDR3 contains 17 residues. After removal of 4 bases from V and 4 bases from J, the junction contained 6 bases not matched to a gene. Germline lookup yields CDR1 MNHNS and CDR2 SASEGT. In the original analysis: For nucleated cells, counts were estimated from reference gene primer amplification. Assay: immunoSEQ multiplex PCR; the TCRdb copy retains only in-frame clones and omits some. V, J and clone size are taken as reported in that table, and D and trimming were inferred from the DNA itself. The sample lists tens of thousands of clones, approximately 82% occurring once.

Sample: peripheral blood. The receptor comes from a human donor in a cohort sampled during active COVID-19. This rearrangement joins TRBV6-1 to TRBJ2-5; TRBD2 matches at 16 bases. The CDR3 DNA reads as TGTGCCAGCAGTGTGGGACTAGCGGGAGGGTTAGCAGAGACCCAGTACTTC. Translated: CASSVGLAGGLAETQYF.